The source of this TCR beta chain is a study of early T cells in non-severe SARS-CoV-2 infection. General observations from the study: Comparison of clonotypes with VDJdb favored anti-spike CD8 responses while missing private and CD4 specificities.

V gave up 6 bases and J gave up 5 bases; unmatched junction bases: 11. There are 16 residues in the CDR3. Germline V gene lookup returns CDR1 MGHRA and CDR2 YSYEKL. As concerns this clonotype: Antigen unknown.

TCRdb used MiXCR to reprocess the 5' RACE reads, holding one entry per CDR3 protein. The sample includes tens of thousands of distinct CDR3 sequences, 5% to 6.5% of them seen just once. The material was whole blood, obtained at baseline. The receptor's source is an adult who was a healthcare worker with PCR-confirmed SARS-CoV-2 infection or an uninfected control (not recorded which). The V gene is TRBV4-1, the J gene TRBJ1-2, with 11 bases matching TRBD1. The CDR3 region is CASSRSPGQGGYGYTF. The CDR3 coding sequence is TGCGCCAGCAGTCGATCACCGGGACAGGGGGGTTATGGCTACACCTTC.